This entry features one TCR beta chain sequence. What it binds is unknown. This sample was included in a study of T cell clones after liver transplantation. Here immunoSEQ multiplex PCR was the method, and the copy in TCRdb shows in-frame clones only, minus some. The sample holds fewer than 65,000 clones, 60% to 80% seen once. This CDR3 has 15 amino acids. Germline V gene data show CDR1 as SGHNT and CDR2 as YYREEE (reference sequence). V was cut by 0 bases and J by 0 bases, with 9 bases left in between. Study conclusions and caveats: A larger donor-reactive than third-party decline suggested partial antigen-specific deletion. Low donor cell numbers restricted donor-reactive repertoire measurement in a couple of subjects.

Sequences were derived from CD4+ T cells from blood, sampled at the 22-month timepoint. The gene calls are TRBV5-4 and TRBJ1-2, with D tentatively TRBD1 (6 bases). The sequence derives from a human patient who received a liver transplant. Some T cells may trace back to the graft donor. The CDR3 here is CASSLAGATNYGYTF. CDR3 in DNA: TGTGCCAGCAGCTTGGCGGGGGCCACTAACTATGGCTACACCTTC.